This record covers a single TCR beta chain. The clone's antigen remains unknown. There are no base qualities to consult, and no much larger clone falls within one base. These data belong to a study of blood T cell repertoires in COVID-19 (dated by TCRdb to 2020 to 2022). As for the study more broadly: Samples from collaborators originated in the United States, Italy and Spain and spanned both the acute and convalescent phases of COVID-19. The repertoires were released in a freely available public database intended as a resource for research on the immune response to SARS-CoV-2. The samples were drawn from two sources: the first 160 participants of the ongoing ImmuneRACE study, and fewer than 1,500 subjects contributed by 6 global collaborators. The dataset comprised deeply sampled blood TCRbeta repertoires from subjects exposed to, actively infected with, or recovered from COVID-19. Sample metadata almost always included a de-identified subject ID, COVID-19 status, age in years and sex. Where available, HLA class I and class II types were obtained from metadata supplied by the sample provider rather than from assay-based typing. The prospective study material was composed of cDNA or gDNA derived from T cells, B-cell-depleted T cells, or PBMCs.

TCRbeta CDR3 regions were amplified from genomic DNA by means of the immunoSEQ Assay, a bias-controlled multiplex PCR. In the paper's pipeline: Nucleated cell counts per sample were estimated from amplification of reference gene primers within the assay. To quantify the absolute abundance of each unique TCRbeta CDR3 rearrangement, sequence reads were collapsed and filtered. For each sample, productive Simpson clonality was calculated as the square root of Simpson's diversity index across productive rearrangements. In TCRdb, the immuneACCESS table is reduced to in-frame sequences with V and J assigned. These tables do not hold every clone; where another copy was compared, an unresolved V gene accounts for under half, and the others remain unexplained. The DNA gave D and trimming, while V, J and clone size come from that table. The sample yields 430,000 or so clones; 70% to 90% were counted once. The ten largest clones take up about 1.5% of the sample.

Points the paper makes about the study in general: Clinical and demographic metadata were provided uncurated, with the amount varying by source and participant.

In the prospective study, participants were 18 to 89 years old, resided in approximately 22 geographic areas of the United States, and were enrolled through a virtual design. In the prospective study, cohorts were assigned on the basis of participant-reported clinical history obtained from a screening survey and a study questionnaire. A participant counted as exposed if, within 2 weeks of entering the study, that participant had been in contact with someone who had a PCR-confirmed or clinician-diagnosed COVID-19 case. In the prospective study, whole blood, serum and a nasopharyngeal or oropharyngeal swab were collected from each participant by mobile phlebotomists. Participants in the prospective study had the option to provide additional blood draws and questionnaires over a roughly two-month period. Before DNA extraction, prospective study blood samples were shipped either frozen or at room temperature.

The CDR3 spans 17 residues, from the cysteine through the phenylalanine. Only the CDR3 region is kept as DNA, spanning 51 bases read in frame from base 1. The germline V gene yields SGHTA for CDR1 and FQGTGA for CDR2. Here V drops 5 bases and J drops 4 bases, and the junction holds 9 bases not matched to any gene. The sequence derives from a woman aged 18-30 years who had been exposed to COVID-19. The V and J segments used are TRBV7-3 and TRBJ1-6; 9 middle bases align to TRBD1. Sequencing was carried out using PBMCs or T cells enriched from blood (not recorded which). The CDR3 in this case is CASSHPEDRGYNSPLHF. Here is the DNA: TGTGCCAGCAGCCATCCCGAGGACAGGGGATATAATTCACCCCTCCACTTT.